The next 21 T cell receptor beta chains were all read from a single sample in a study of T cells in Graves' hyperthyroidism and ophthalmopathy (dated by TCRdb to about 2019). The library was made by multiplex PCR. Sequencing instrument: Illumina HiSeq 2000. The TCR beta CDR3 regions were amplified from the RNA transcripts. A first-round RT-PCR of the TCR CDR3 used the HTBI primer set with the Qiagen OneStep RT-PCR kit. TCRdb reworked the public reads: Q25 trimming with fastp, MiXCR clone assembly, productive beta chains retained. Each CDR3 protein appears once, grouped with its most common genes and DNA. The sample data list some 180,000 distinct CDR3 sequences, and about a sixth of these were observed just once. The ten most abundant clones make up roughly 55% of the sample. Sequenced sample: blood. The receptors were gathered from a woman aged 50 to 60 with Graves' hyperthyroidism.

The chain recombines TRBV2 with TRBJ2-7; D is perhaps TRBD2 (6 bases). The germline V gene encodes CDR1 SNHLY and CDR2 FYNNEI. V lost 6 bases, J lost 3 bases, and 12 bases lay in between. CDR3 length: 13 amino acids. The CDR3 region is CASSERDFYEQYF. The CDR3 DNA reads TGTGCCAGCAGCGAGAGGGACTTCTACGAGCAGTACTTC.

This clonotype was picked up many times. The chain couples TRBV12-3 or TRBV12-4 to TRBJ1-1; D may be TRBD1 (5 bases). Trimming removed 2 bases at V and 4 bases at J, with 8 bases between. This CDR3 is 13 amino acids long. The CDR3 DNA reads TGTGCCAGCAGTTTACAGGGCCCCACTGAAGCTTTCTTT. Protein product: CASSLQGPTEAFF.

Regarding this clonotype: With a much larger clone just one base away, this may be a read error. V and J are TRBV3-1 and TRBJ2-7; D is unclear. The CDR3 has 17 residues. Trimming pared 1 base from V and 2 bases from J, leaving 18 bases between. The V gene's germline CDR1 is LGHDT and CDR2 YNNKEL (reference sequence). The CDR3 region is CASSQGASRDKPYEQYF. The CDR3, as DNA: TGTGCCAGCAGCCAAGGTGCATCTCGAGACAAGCCCTACGAGCAGTACTTC.

The J gene is TRBJ2-2, the V gene TRBV19, with 8 bases lining up with TRBD1. This CDR3 has 17 residues. V was pared by 4 bases and J by 2 bases, with 9 bases of the junction left unmatched. Germline CDR1 is LNHDA and CDR2 is SQIVND (reference sequence). The CDR3 DNA reads as TGTGCCAGTAGTACCTTGACAGGGGCAGTAAACACCGGGGAGCTGTTTTTT. Translating it yields CASSTLTGAVNTGELFF.

There are many counts of this clonotype. This sequence joins TRBV6-1 and TRBJ2-7, with 15 bases matching TRBD2. The CDR3 has 16 amino acids. Germline loops: CDR1 MNHNS, CDR2 SASEGT. The J segment lost 3 bases and the V segment lost 7 bases, leaving 7 bases of the junction unmatched. This CDR3 reads CASNMGLAGGFYEQYF. In DNA form, the CDR3 reads TGTGCCAGCAACATGGGACTAGCGGGAGGATTCTACGAGCAGTACTTC.

This clonotype was detected ten times or more. The chain is built from TRBV2 and TRBJ1-5, with D uncertain. The length of the CDR3 is 12 residues. Trimming left V 4 bases short and J 4 bases short, with 5 bases between. CDR1 is SNHLY, CDR2 FYNNEI, per germline. DNA for the CDR3: TGTGCCAGCAGTGGAATGAATCAGCCCCAGCATTTT. Protein sequence: CASSGMNQPQHF.

On this clonotype: This may arise from a read error, as a much more abundant clone is one base away. The chain uses TRBV6-2 or TRBV6-3 and TRBJ2-6; possibly TRBD1 for D (5 bases). The CDR3 has 17 amino acids. Germline loops: CDR1 MNHEY, CDR2 SVGEGT. CDR3 sequence (DNA): TGTGCCAGCAGTTCTCCCCGGATGAGCTCTGGGGCCTACGTCCTGACTTTC. It yields the protein CASSSPRMSSGAYVLTF.

This clonotype showed up many times. The chain recombines TRBV6-4 with TRBJ2-1; 9 nucleotides match TRBD1. The CDR3 has 15 residues. Germline V CDR1 and CDR2: MRHNA, SNTAGT. Trimming at V came to 5 bases and at J to 7 bases, leaving 9 bases not matched to a gene. CDR3 sequence: CASSSPGQGINEQFF. The CDR3 region has the DNA TGTGCCAGCAGTTCGCCGGGACAGGGAATTAATGAGCAGTTCTTC.

This clonotype was recorded at least ten times. V and J are TRBV3-1 and TRBJ2-7; TRBD1 agrees at 8 bases. This CDR3 region has 14 residues. The J segment lost 5 bases and the V segment lost 3 bases, leaving 6 bases of the junction unmatched. Germline V lookup: CDR1 LGHDT, CDR2 YNNKEL (reference sequence). The CDR3 sequence is CASSHMDRVNEQYF. The CDR3 DNA sequence: TGTGCCAGCAGCCACATGGACAGGGTAAACGAGCAGTACTTC.

This clonotype was observed many times. The chain joins TRBV6-1 to TRBJ2-7; D gene ambiguous. V was cut by 7 bases and J by 6 bases, with 10 bases left in between. From germline, CDR1 is MNHNS and CDR2 SASEGT. This CDR3 is 11 amino acids long. As DNA, the CDR3 is TGTGCCAGCACGACCCTACTCGAGCAGTACTTC. Translated, it gives CASTTLLEQYF.

The V gene is TRBV25-1, the J gene TRBJ2-2; 9 nucleotides align to TRBD2. CDR3 size: 18 residues. V lost 3 bases, J lost 5 bases, and 13 bases stayed unmatched. Germline loops: CDR1 MGHDK, CDR2 SYGVNS. The CDR3 spells CASSEINRASGETGELFF. CDR3 DNA sequence: TGTGCCAGCAGTGAGATTAACAGGGCTAGCGGGGAGACCGGGGAGCTGTTTTTT.

A few counts support this clonotype. The genes are TRBV5-1 and TRBJ1-4, with a tentative D call TRBD1 (5 bases). Germline CDR1 is SGHRS and CDR2 is YFSETQ. V lost 3 bases and J lost 8, with 17 bases in between. The CDR3 sequence is 15 residues long. The CDR3 region is CASSSRGTQQEKLFF. The CDR3 DNA reads as TGCGCCAGCAGCTCCCGGGGGACTCAGCAGGAAAAACTGTTTTTT.

This clonotype was counted ten times or more. The rearrangement links TRBV20-1 to TRBJ2-5; the match to TRBD1 covers 8 bases. The V and J ends lost 4 bases and 2 bases, in that order; junction bases with no gene match: 9. Germline CDR1 is DFQATT and CDR2 is SNEGSKA (reference sequence). The CDR3 extends over 15 amino acids. CDR3: CSATGQGNMQETQYF. As DNA, the CDR3 is TGCAGTGCTACTGGACAGGGTAATATGCAAGAGACCCAGTACTTC.

A note on this clonotype: One base away lies a much larger clone, so this may be a sequencing read error. The CDR3 reads CASSIGFNYEQYF. As DNA, the CDR3 is TGTGCCAGCAGCATAGGATTTAACTACGAGCAGTACTTC. This chain uses TRBV7-9 with TRBJ2-7, with D uncertain. The CDR3 is 13 residues long. Trimming removed 5 bases from V and 3 bases from J, with 11 bases in between. Germline V CDR1 and CDR2: SEHNR, FQNEAQ (reference sequence).

The gene calls are TRBV2 and TRBJ1-2; 10 bases fit TRBD1. CDR3 length equals 15 residues. From germline, CDR1 is SNHLY and CDR2 FYNNEI. The junction had 6 bases not matched to a gene; V was cut back by 3 bases and J by 5 bases. The chain's CDR3 is CASSDSRTGGYGYTF. The CDR3 DNA sequence: TGTGCCAGCAGTGACTCTAGGACAGGGGGGTATGGCTACACCTTC.

At least ten counts were recorded for this clonotype. This chain uses TRBV28 with TRBJ2-1, with 11 bases lining up with TRBD2. CDR3 size: 15 residues. V shed 2 bases, J shed 5 bases, and the junction held 2 bases outside the gene matches. Germline V CDR1 and CDR2: MDHEN, SYDVKM. The CDR3 sequence is CASSLVTSGDNEQFF. DNA of the CDR3: TGTGCCAGCAGTTTAGTGACTAGCGGGGACAATGAGCAGTTCTTC.

The chain couples TRBV19 to TRBJ2-3; possible D gene TRBD1, 5 bases. CDR1 and CDR2 from the germline V gene are LNHDA and SQIVND (reference sequence). The CDR3 extends over 11 amino acids. Deletions cut 7 bases from V and 8 bases from J, with 10 bases between. The CDR3 region has the DNA TGTGCCAGTAAGGGGCCCGGTACGCAGTATTTT. It specifies CASKGPGTQYF.

This clonotype was detected a few times. V usage is TRBV7-8 and J usage is TRBJ1-3; no reliable D call. The germline gives CDR1 SGHVS, CDR2 FQNEAQ. Between the trimmed V and J ends, which lost 5 bases and 4 bases, there was a span of 18 bases. This CDR3 region has 16 residues. CDR3 nucleotides: TGTGCCAGCAGCGACCCAAGGAGGGTAGGCGGAAACACCATATATTTT. It codes for CASSDPRRVGGNTIYF. The full variable domain, rest sourced from reference TRBV7-8 and TRBJ1-3, is GAGVSQSPRYKVAKRGQDVALRCDPISGHVSLFWYQQALGQGPEFLTYFQNEAQLDKSGLPSDRFFAERPEGSVSTLKIQRTQQEDSAVYLCASSDPRRVGGNTIYFGEGSWLTVV.

With regard to this clonotype: One junction end does not reproduce the germline sequence, and a read error may be involved. V gene TRBV2 combines with J gene TRBJ2-6, with D possibly matching TRBD2 (6 bases). CDR1 is SNHLY and CDR2 is FYNNEI in the germline V gene. CDR3 size: 16 residues. CDR3 sequence: CASSDPGDLRASVLTF. As DNA, the CDR3 is TGTGCCAGCAGTGACCCGGGGGACCTGAGGGCCAGCGTCCTGACTTTC. Full variable domain (missing parts from reference TRBV2 and TRBJ2-6): EPEVTQTPSHQVTQMGQEVILRCVPISNHLYFYWYRQILGQKVEFLVSFYNNEISEKSEIFDDQFSVERPDGSNFTLKIRSTKLEDSAMYFCASSDPGDLRASVLTFGAGSRLTVL.

The chain joins TRBV27 to TRBJ1-5, with TRBD1 matching over 9 bases. The CDR3 sequence is 15 residues long. V was pared by 3 bases and J by 11 bases, with 11 bases of the junction left unmatched. Germline CDR1 and CDR2: MNHEY and SMNVEV (reference sequence). CDR3 sequence: CASSLTGGAFGTQHF. The CDR3, as DNA: TGTGCCAGCAGTTTGACAGGGGGGGCATTTGGGACCCAGCATTTT.

This clonotype was picked up many times. The chain uses TRBV28 and TRBJ2-3, with TRBD2 matching over 9 bases. The CDR3 length is 17 residues. The germline gives CDR1 MDHEN, CDR2 SYDVKM. Germline trimming cut 1 base from V and 4 bases from J; bases unmatched to any gene: 9. The CDR3 coding sequence is TGTGCCAGCAGTTTATCCCGTTTAGCGGGAGTTGCAGATACGCAGTATTTT. This gives the protein CASSLSRLAGVADTQYF.